These 5 T cell receptor beta chains were all obtained from the same sample, sequenced in a study of OX40 agonist ivuxolimab in advanced cancers. TCRdb's copy holds only in-frame clones and misses some; the assay was immunoSEQ multiplex PCR. The table lists 65,000 to 80,000 clones, about nine tenths of them singletons, with roughly 0.22% in the top ten. The input for sequencing was CD4+ or CD8+ T cells sorted from blood, taken in a trial of the OX40 agonist ivuxolimab. These receptor sequences come from an adult with an advanced solid tumor such as melanoma, head and neck, liver or kidney cancer.

Remarks on this clone: At one end, the junction sequence differs from germline, possibly due to a read error. The chain combines TRBV7-8 with TRBJ2-6, with D possibly being TRBD1 (5 bases). The CDR3 sequence is 17 residues long. The germline CDR1 and CDR2 sequences are SGHVS and FQNEAQ. In DNA form, the CDR3 reads TGTGCCAGCAGCTCATATCGACAGTCCTCTCGGGCCAACGTCCTGACTTTC. Translating gives CASSSYRQSSRANVLTF.

For this clone: The sample contains more than one DNA sequence encoding this CDR3. V is TRBV2 and J is TRBJ1-1, with D tentatively TRBD1 (5 bases). Germline V gives CDR1 SNHLY, CDR2 FYNNEI. The CDR3 contains 13 residues. V was trimmed by 5 bases and J by 1 base, leaving 8 bases between them. CDR3 sequence reads: CASSRDGNTEAFF. The CDR3 coding sequence is TGTGCCAGCAGTAGGGACGGGAACACTGAAGCTTTCTTT. The whole variable domain, filled in from reference TRBV2 and TRBJ1-1, reads EPEVTQTPSHQVTQMGQEVILRCVPISNHLYFYWYRQILGQKVEFLVSFYNNEISEKSEIFDDQFSVERPDGSNFTLKIRSTKLEDSAMYFCASSRDGNTEAFFGQGTRLTVV.

The V and J genes are TRBV6-5 and TRBJ2-6, with D uncertain. The germline V gene has CDR1 MNHEY and CDR2 SVGAGI. V was clipped by 6 bases and J by 4 bases, with 10 bases between them. The CDR3 consists of 14 residues. CDR3 coding DNA: TGTGCCAGCAGCCTGGTTGGAGGGGCCAACGTCCTGACTTTC. Protein sequence: CASSLVGGANVLTF.

The rearrangement joins TRBV7-2 to TRBJ2-3; D might be TRBD1 (6 bases). Germline V gene sequence: CDR1 SGHTA, CDR2 FQGNSA. Trimming left V 1 base short and J 4 bases short, with 12 bases between. This CDR3 has 15 residues. This CDR3 is CASSLVGRGPDTQYF. CDR3 nucleotide sequence: TGTGCCAGCAGCTTAGTGGGCAGGGGCCCAGATACGCAGTATTTT.

The gene calls are TRBV25-1 and TRBJ2-6; D is perhaps TRBD1 (5 bases). This CDR3 has 15 residues. Germline assignment: CDR1 MGHDK and CDR2 SYGVNS. Between the trimmed V and J ends, which lost 3 bases and 2 bases, there was a span of 8 bases. CDR3 sequence reads: CASSDPRAGANVLTF. In DNA form, the CDR3 reads TGTGCCAGCAGTGATCCCAGGGCTGGGGCCAACGTCCTGACTTTC.